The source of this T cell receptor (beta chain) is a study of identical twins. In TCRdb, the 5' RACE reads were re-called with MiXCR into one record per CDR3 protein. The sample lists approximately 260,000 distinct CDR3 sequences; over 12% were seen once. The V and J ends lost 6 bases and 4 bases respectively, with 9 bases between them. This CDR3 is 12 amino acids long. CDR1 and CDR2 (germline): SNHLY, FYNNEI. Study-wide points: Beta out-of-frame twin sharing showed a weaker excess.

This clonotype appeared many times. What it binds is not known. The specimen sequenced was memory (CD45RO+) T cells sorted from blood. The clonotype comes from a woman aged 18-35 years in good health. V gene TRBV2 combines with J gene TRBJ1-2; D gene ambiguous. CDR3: CASREAFYGYTF. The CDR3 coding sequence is TGTGCCAGCAGAGAGGCTTTCTATGGCTACACCTTC.